This TCR beta chain was captured in a study of blood T cell repertoires in COVID-19. Study at large: The samples span acute and convalescent COVID-19 from the United States, Italy and Spain. Sources were T cells, B-cell-depleted T cells, or PBMCs; the material itself was cDNA or gDNA.

CDR3 size: 15 residues. Germline V gives CDR1 SGHDT, CDR2 YYEEEE. With 4 bases clipped from V and 4 bases from J, the junction kept 10 bases outside the gene matches. Per the original methods: From reference gene primer amplification, estimates of nucleated cell counts were derived. The table came from immunoSEQ multiplex PCR; TCRdb's copy has only in-frame clones and leaves some out. From that table come the V and J calls and clone size; the DNA was used to work out D and trimming. The sample has roughly 250,000 clones; around 80% are singletons. This clone was counted only a few times. The receptor's source is a human donor in a cohort sampled during active COVID-19. Sequencing was carried out using peripheral blood. V usage is TRBV5-6 and J usage is TRBJ2-7; 8 nucleotides agree with TRBD1. This CDR3 is CASSLRQGARYEQYF. CDR3 sequence (DNA): TGTGCCAGCAGCCTCAGGCAGGGGGCGCGGTACGAGCAGTACTTC.